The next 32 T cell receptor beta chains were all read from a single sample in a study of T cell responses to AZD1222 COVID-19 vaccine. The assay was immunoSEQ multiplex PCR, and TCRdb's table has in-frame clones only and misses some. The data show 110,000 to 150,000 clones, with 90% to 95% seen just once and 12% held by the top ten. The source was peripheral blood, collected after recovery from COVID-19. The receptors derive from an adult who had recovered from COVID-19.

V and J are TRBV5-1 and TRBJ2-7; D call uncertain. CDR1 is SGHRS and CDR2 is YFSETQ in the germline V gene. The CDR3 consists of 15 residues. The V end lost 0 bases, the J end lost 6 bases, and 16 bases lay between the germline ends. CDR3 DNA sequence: TGCGCCAGCAGCTTGGGGGGTCGGGTCCCGGGCGAGCAGTACTTC. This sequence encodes CASSLGGRVPGEQYF.

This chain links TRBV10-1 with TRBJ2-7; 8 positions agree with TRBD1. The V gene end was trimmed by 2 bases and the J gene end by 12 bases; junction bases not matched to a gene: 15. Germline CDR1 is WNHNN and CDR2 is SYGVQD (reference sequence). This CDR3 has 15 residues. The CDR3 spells CASSEPGDRSPALYF. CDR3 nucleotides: TGCGCCAGCAGTGAGCCGGGGGACAGGTCCCCCGCTTTGTACTTC.

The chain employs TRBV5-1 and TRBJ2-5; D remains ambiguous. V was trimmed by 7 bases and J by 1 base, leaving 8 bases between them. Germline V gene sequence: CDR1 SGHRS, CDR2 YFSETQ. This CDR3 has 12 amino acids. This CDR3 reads CASSTSQETQYF. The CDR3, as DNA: TGCGCCAGCTCGACCTCCCAAGAGACCCAGTACTTC.

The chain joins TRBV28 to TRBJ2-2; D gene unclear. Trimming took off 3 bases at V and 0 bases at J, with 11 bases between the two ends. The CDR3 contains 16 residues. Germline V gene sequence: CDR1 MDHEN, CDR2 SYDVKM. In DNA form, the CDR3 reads TGTGCCAGCAGTTTTAGGCGGACCGCGAACACCGGGGAGCTGTTTTTT. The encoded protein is CASSFRRTANTGELFF.

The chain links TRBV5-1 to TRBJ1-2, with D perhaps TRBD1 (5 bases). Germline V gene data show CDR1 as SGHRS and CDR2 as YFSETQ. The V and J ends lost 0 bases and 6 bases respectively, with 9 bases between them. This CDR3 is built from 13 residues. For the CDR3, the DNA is TGCGCCAGCAGCTTGGAATCAGGGCATGGCTACACCTTC. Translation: CASSLESGHGYTF.

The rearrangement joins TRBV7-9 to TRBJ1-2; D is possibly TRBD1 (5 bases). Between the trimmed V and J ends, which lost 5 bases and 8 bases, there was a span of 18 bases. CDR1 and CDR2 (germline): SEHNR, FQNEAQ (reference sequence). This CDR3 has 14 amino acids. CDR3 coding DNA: TGTGCCAGCAGCCCCCTACGGGCAGGGTCCGGCTACACCTTC. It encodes CASSPLRAGSGYTF. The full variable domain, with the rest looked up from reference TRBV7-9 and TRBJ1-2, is DTGVSQNPRHKITKRGQNVTFRCDPISEHNRLYWYRQTLGQGPEFLTYFQNEAQLEKSRLLSDRFSAERPKGSFSTLEIQRTEQGDSAMYLCASSPLRAGSGYTFGSGTRLTVV.

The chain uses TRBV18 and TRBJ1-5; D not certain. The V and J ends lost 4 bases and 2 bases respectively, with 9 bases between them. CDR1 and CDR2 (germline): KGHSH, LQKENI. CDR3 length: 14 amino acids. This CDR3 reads CASSLGNRNQPQHF. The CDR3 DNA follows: TGTGCCAGCTCACTAGGAAACCGCAATCAGCCCCAGCATTTT.

CDR3 in DNA: TGTGCCAGTAGAGAACAGGGTAGGGGAACCTACGAGCAGTACTTC. Its protein product is CASREQGRGTYEQYF. V gene TRBV19 combines with J gene TRBJ2-7, with D tentatively TRBD1 (6 bases). Trimming took off 6 bases at V and 2 bases at J, with 17 bases between the two ends. This CDR3 contains 15 residues. Germline CDR1 and CDR2: LNHDA and SQIVND (reference sequence).

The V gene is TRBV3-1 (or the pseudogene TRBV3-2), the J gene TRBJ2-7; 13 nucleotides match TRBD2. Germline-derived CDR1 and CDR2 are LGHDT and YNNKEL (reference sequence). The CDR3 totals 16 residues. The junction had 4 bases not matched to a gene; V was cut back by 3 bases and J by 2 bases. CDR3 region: CASSHRGLAGAYEQYF. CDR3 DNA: TGTGCCAGCAGCCACCGCGGACTAGCGGGGGCCTACGAGCAGTACTTC.

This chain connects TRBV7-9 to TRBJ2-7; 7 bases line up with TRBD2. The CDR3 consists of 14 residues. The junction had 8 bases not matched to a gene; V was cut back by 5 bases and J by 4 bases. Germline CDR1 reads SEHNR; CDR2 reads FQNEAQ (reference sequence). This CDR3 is CASSLRASGYEQYF. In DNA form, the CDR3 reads TGTGCCAGCAGCCTAAGGGCTAGCGGATACGAGCAGTACTTC.

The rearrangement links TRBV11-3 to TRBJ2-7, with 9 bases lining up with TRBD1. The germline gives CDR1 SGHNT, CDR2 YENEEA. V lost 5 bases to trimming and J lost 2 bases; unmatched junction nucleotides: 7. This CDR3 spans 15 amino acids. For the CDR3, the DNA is TGTGCCAGCAGCACCCGGACAGGGGATACCTACGAGCAGTACTTC. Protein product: CASSTRTGDTYEQYF.

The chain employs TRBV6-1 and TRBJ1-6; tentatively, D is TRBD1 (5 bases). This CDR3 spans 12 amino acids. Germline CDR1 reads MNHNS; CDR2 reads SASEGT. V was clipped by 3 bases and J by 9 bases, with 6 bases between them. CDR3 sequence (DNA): TGTGCCAGCAGTGAGCAGGGTTCACCCCTCCACTTT. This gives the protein CASSEQGSPLHF.

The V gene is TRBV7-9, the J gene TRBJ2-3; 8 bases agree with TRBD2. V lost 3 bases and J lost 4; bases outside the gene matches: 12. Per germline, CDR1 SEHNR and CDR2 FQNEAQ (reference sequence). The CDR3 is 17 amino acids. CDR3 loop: CASSFRTSREGADTQYF. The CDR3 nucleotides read TGTGCCAGCAGCTTCAGGACTAGCCGGGAGGGTGCAGATACGCAGTATTTT.

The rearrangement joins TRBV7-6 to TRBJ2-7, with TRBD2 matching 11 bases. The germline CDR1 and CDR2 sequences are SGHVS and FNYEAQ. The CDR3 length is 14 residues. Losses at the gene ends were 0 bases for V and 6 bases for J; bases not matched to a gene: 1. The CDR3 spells CASSLALAGGEQYF. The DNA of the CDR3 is TGTGCCAGCAGCTTAGCCCTAGCGGGAGGCGAGCAGTACTTC.

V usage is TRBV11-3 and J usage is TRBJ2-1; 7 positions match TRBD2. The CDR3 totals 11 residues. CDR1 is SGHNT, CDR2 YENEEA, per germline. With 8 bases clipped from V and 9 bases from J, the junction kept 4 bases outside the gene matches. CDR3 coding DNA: TGTGCCAGCGGGGTAGCGGGTGAGCAGTTCTTC. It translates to CASGVAGEQFF.

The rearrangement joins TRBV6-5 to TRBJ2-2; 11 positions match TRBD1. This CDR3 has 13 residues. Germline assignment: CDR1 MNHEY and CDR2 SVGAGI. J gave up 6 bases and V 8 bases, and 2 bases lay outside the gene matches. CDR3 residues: CASGDRGSGELFF. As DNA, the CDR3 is TGTGCCAGCGGGGACAGGGGGTCCGGGGAGCTGTTTTTT.

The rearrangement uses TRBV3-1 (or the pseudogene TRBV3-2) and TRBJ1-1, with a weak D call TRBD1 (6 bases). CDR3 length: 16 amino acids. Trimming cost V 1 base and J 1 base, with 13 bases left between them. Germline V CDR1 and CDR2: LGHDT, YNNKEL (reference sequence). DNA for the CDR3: TGTGCCAGCAGCCAAGCAAGGGGGGGGAGGAACACTGAAGCTTTCTTT. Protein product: CASSQARGGRNTEAFF.

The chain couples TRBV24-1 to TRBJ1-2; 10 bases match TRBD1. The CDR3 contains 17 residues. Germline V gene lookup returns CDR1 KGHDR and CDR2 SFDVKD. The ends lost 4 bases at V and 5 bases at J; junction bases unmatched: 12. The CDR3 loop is CATSEAGGQGPSYGYTF. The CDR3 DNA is TGTGCCACCAGTGAAGCGGGGGGACAGGGGCCGAGTTATGGCTACACCTTC.

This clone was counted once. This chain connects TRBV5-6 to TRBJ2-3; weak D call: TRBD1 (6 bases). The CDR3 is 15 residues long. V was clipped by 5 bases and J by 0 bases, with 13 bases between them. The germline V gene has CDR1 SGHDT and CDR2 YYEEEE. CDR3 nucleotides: TGTGCCAGCAGAATCAGGGGTAGTAGCACAGATACGCAGTATTTT. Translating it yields CASRIRGSSTDTQYF.

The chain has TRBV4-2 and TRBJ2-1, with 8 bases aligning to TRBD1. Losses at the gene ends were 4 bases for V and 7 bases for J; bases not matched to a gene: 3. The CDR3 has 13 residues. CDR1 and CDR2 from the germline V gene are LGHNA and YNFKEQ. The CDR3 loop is CASSLRQGNEQFF. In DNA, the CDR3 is TGTGCCAGCAGCCTCCGACAGGGGAATGAGCAGTTCTTC.

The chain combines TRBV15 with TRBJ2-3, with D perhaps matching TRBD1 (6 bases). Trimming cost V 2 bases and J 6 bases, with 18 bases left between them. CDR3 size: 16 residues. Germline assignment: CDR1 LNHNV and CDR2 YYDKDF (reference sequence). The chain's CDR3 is CATSRSQGLAWDTQYF. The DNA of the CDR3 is TGTGCCACCAGCAGATCCCAGGGGCTAGCATGGGATACGCAGTATTTT.

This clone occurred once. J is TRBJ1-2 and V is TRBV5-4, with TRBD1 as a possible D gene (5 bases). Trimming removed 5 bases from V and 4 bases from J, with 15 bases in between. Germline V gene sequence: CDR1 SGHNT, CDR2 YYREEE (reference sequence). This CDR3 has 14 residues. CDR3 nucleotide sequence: TGTGCCAGCAGTCTCAACCAGGGTATCTATGGCTACACCTTC. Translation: CASSLNQGIYGYTF.

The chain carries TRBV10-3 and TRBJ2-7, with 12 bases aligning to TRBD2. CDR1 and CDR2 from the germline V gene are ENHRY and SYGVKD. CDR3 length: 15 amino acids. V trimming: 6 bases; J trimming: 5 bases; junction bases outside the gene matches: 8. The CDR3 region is CAISLGTSGPHEQYF. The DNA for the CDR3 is TGTGCCATCAGCCTGGGGACTAGCGGGCCCCACGAGCAGTACTTC.

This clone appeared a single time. CDR3 in DNA: TGTGCCACCAGCAGAGATCGGGCAGGGAGGCGGCCCCAGCATTTT. Protein: CATSRDRAGRRPQHF. The genes are TRBV15 and TRBJ1-5; D may be TRBD1 (5 bases). Germline CDR1 reads LNHNV; CDR2 reads YYDKDF (reference sequence). Trimming cost V 0 bases and J 9 bases, with 15 bases left between them. The CDR3 has 15 amino acids. The variable domain in full, with the rest retrieved from reference TRBV15 and TRBJ1-5, is DAMVIQNPRYQVTQFGKPVTLSCSQTLNHNVMYWYQQKSSQAPKLLFHYYDKDFNNEADTPDNFQSRRPNTSFCFLDIRSPGLGDTAMYLCATSRDRAGRRPQHFGDGTRLSIL.

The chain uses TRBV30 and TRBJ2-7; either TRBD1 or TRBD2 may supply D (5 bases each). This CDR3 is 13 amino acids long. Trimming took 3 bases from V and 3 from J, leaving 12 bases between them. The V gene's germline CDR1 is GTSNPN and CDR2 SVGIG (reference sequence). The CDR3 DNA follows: TGTGCCTGGAGCCACACTAGGGGCTACGAGCAGTACTTC. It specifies CAWSHTRGYEQYF.

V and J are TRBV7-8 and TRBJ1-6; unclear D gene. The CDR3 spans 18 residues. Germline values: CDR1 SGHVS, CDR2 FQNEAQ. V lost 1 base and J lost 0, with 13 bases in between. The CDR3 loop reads CASSLDVAGSSYNSPLHF. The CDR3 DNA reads TGTGCCAGCAGCTTAGATGTAGCGGGGAGCTCCTATAATTCACCCCTCCACTTT.

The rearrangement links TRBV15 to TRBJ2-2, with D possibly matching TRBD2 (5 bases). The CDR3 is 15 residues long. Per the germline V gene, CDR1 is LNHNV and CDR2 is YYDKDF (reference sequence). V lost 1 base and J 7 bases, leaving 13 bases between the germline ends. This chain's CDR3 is CATSRVRGSIGELFF. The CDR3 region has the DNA TGTGCCACCAGCAGAGTCCGGGGTTCTATCGGGGAGCTGTTTTTT.

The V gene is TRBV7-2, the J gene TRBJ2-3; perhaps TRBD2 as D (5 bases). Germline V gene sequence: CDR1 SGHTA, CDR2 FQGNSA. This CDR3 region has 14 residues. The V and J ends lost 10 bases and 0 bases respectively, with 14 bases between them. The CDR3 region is CATSADSSTDTQYF. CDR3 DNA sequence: TGTGCCACCTCGGCGGACTCGAGCACAGATACGCAGTATTTT.

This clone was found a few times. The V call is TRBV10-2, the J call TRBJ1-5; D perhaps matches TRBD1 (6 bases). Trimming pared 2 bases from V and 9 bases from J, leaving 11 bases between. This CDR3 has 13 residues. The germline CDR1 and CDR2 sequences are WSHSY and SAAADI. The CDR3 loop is CASSETGLGPQHF. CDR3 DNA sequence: TGCGCCAGCAGTGAGACAGGGTTGGGGCCCCAGCATTTT.

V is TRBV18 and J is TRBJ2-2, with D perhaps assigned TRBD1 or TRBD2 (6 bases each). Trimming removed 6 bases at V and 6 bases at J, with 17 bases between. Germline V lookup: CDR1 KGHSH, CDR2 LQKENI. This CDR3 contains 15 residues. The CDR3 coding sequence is TGTGCCAGCTCGGAGGGGGAAACCCGAGCCGGGGAGCTGTTTTTT. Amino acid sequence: CASSEGETRAGELFF.

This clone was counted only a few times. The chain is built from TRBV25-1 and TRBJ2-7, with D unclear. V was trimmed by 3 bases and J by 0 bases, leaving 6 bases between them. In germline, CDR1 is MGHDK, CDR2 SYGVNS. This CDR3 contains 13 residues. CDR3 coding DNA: TGTGCCAGCAGTGAGCCCCCCTCCTACGAGCAGTACTTC. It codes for CASSEPPSYEQYF.

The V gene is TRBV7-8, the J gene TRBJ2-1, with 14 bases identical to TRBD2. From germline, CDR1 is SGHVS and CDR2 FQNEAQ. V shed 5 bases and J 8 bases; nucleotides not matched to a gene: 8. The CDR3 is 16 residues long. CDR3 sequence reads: CASSHGTSGSVDEQFF. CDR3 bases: TGTGCCAGCAGCCACGGGACTAGCGGGAGCGTAGATGAGCAGTTCTTC. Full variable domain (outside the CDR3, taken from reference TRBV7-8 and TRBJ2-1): GAGVSQSPRYKVAKRGQDVALRCDPISGHVSLFWYQQALGQGPEFLTYFQNEAQLDKSGLPSDRFFAERPEGSVSTLKIQRTQQEDSAVYLCASSHGTSGSVDEQFFGPGTRLTVL.